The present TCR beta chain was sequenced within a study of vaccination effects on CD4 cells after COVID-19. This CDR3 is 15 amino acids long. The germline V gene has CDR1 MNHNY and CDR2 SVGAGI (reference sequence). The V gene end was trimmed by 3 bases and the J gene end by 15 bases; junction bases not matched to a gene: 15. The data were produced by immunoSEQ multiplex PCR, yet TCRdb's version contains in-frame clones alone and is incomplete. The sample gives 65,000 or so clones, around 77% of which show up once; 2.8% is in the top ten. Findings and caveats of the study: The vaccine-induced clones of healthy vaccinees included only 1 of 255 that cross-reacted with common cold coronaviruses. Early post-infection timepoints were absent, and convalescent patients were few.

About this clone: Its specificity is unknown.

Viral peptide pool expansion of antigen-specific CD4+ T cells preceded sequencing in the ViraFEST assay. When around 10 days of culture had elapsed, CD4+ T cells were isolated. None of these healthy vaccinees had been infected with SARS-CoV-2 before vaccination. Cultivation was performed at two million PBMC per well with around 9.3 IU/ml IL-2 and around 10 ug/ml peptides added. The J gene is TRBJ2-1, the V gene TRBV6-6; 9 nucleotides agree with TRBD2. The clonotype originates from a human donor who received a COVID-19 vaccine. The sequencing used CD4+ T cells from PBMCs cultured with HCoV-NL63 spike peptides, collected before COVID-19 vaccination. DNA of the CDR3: TGTGCCAGCAGTTATCTTGGCGGGGGGGCCGTTATCCCGTTCTTC. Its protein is CASSYLGGGAVIPFF.